This T cell receptor (beta chain) stems from a study of metastatic and nonmetastatic thyroid tumors. General study points: TCR beta diversity was reportedly significantly higher in malignant thyroid tumors than benign nodules, in blood and tumor.

Using MiXCR, TCRdb re-called clones from the PCR reads. The data hold 20,000 or so clones, with more than 20% observed a single time. This clone was counted many times. What it binds is not known. This CDR3 has 13 residues. Germline assignment: CDR1 DFQATT and CDR2 SNEGSKA (reference sequence). Trimming left V 4 bases short and J 5 bases short, with 15 bases between. Thyroid surgery had not been preceded by any treatment in any patient. Material for sequencing was blood. The V gene is TRBV20-1, the J gene TRBJ2-7; a possible D gene is TRBD2 (7 bases). This TCR came from a male donor with papillary thyroid cancer or a benign thyroid nodule (not recorded which). Some clones in this sample may be carry-over from other donors' samples. CDR3 bases: TGCAGTGCTAAAGGGGAGGGGGACCACGAGCAGTACTTC. It codes for CSAKGEGDHEQYF.